This is a list of T cell receptor beta chains from one sample in a study of PD-L1 blockade in urothelial cancer. Assay: immunoSEQ multiplex PCR; the TCRdb copy retains only in-frame clones and omits some. The repertoire holds about 84,000 clones, with 82% as singletons. The sample consisted of PBMCs, taken around atezolizumab (anti-PD-L1) treatment. All receptors come from a man between 65 and 85 years old with urothelial cancer. Each CDR3 is given with its conserved first and last residue. The D gene is left open where the match is weak. Size is stated for part of the rows, as once, few or many counts, or as a class when the clone is expanded.

j_call d_call v_call clone_size cdr3_aa cdr3_nt
TRBJ2-1 TRBD2 TRBV5-6 . CASSFPGLAGGGNEQFF TGTGCCAGCAGCTTCCCGGGACTAGCGGGAGGGGGCAATGAGCAGTTCTTC
TRBJ2-1 . TRBV5-1 . CASSLSGQRINEQFF TGCGCCAGCAGCTTGTCAGGTCAGCGGATCAATGAGCAGTTCTTC
TRBJ2-7 . TRBV19 . CASSPTSTALSYEQYF TGTGCCAGTAGTCCAACCTCGACAGCACTTTCCTACGAGCAGTACTTC
TRBJ2-7 TRBD2 TRBV20-1 . CSARTSYEQYF TGCAGTGCCAGGACTAGCTACGAGCAGTACTTC
TRBJ2-7 TRBD2 TRBV19 . CASSIEGTSGIVSYEQYF TGTGCCAGTAGTATAGAAGGGACTAGCGGGATAGTCTCCTACGAGCAGTACTTC
TRBJ1-1 TRBD1 TRBV5-1 . CASSLGTALGTEAFF TGCGCCAGCAGCTTAGGGACAGCCTTAGGCACTGAAGCTTTCTTT
TRBJ2-7 TRBD1 TRBV25-1 . CASTRTGGNEQYF TGTGCCAGCACCCGGACAGGGGGCAACGAGCAGTACTTC
TRBJ1-1 . TRBV4-3 few CASSQEVWPTNTEAFF TGCGCCAGCAGCCAAGAGGTTTGGCCCACGAACACTGAAGCTTTCTTT
TRBJ1-3 . TRBV7-3 few CASSPAGAGSGNTIYF TGTGCCAGCAGCCCAGCGGGGGCCGGCTCTGGAAACACCATATATTTT
TRBJ1-5 . TRBV10-2 . CASSESRSREPQHF TGCGCCAGCAGTGAATCTCGGAGCAGGGAGCCCCAGCATTTT
TRBJ1-2 . TRBV7-2 . CASSSDGGYGYTF TGTGCCAGCAGCTCGGACGGGGGCTATGGCTACACCTTC
TRBJ1-5 TRBD1 TRBV28 . CASRGGRSNQPQHF TGTGCCAGCAGAGGGGGCCGGAGCAATCAGCCCCAGCATTTT
TRBJ2-7 TRBD2 TRBV30 . CAWSVGLAGAYPYEQYF TGTGCCTGGAGTGTAGGGTTAGCGGGCGCTTACCCCTACGAGCAGTACTTC
TRBJ1-5 TRBD1 TRBV6-5 . CASSTDRGGGQPQHF TGTGCCAGCAGCACCGACAGGGGCGGCGGTCAGCCCCAGCATTTT
TRBJ2-1 . TRBV19 once CASSPNQGTYNEQFF TGTGCCAGTAGTCCTAACCAGGGCACCTACAATGAGCAGTTCTTC
TRBJ1-1 . TRBV6-6 . CASVREGTEAFF TGTGCCAGCGTTCGGGAGGGTACTGAAGCTTTCTTT
TRBJ1-1 TRBD1 TRBV6-6 . CASSQTGTGVEAFF TGTGCCAGCAGCCAAACCGGGACAGGGGTTGAAGCTTTCTTT
TRBJ2-2 . TRBV7-3 . CASSLNKGTGELFF TGTGCCAGCAGCTTAAATAAGGGGACCGGGGAGCTGTTTTTT
TRBJ2-1 TRBD2 TRBV11-3 once CASSLAGGGALHYNEQFF TGTGCCAGCAGCTTAGCGGGCGGGGGGGCCCTCCACTACAATGAGCAGTTCTTC
TRBJ2-5 . TRBV6-1 . CASMPGFQETQYF TGTGCCAGCATGCCGGGATTTCAAGAGACCCAGTACTTC
TRBJ2-6 . TRBV4-3 . CASSQDPRQAGANVLTF TGCGCCAGCAGCCAAGACCCCAGACAGGCCGGGGCCAACGTCCTGACTTTC
TRBJ2-1 TRBD2 TRBV6-1 . CASSERASGTDYNEQFF TGTGCCAGCAGTGAAAGGGCTAGCGGGACCGATTACAATGAGCAGTTCTTC
TRBJ2-7 TRBD2 TRBV7-2 . CASSPGLANDEQYF TGTGCCAGCAGCCCCGGACTAGCGAACGACGAGCAGTACTTC
TRBJ2-7 TRBD2 TRBV7-2 few CASTAQRGYEQYF TGTGCCAGCACCGCCCAGCGGGGCTACGAGCAGTACTTC
TRBJ2-5 TRBD1 TRBV2 few CASSDGTGGAKTQYF TGTGCCAGCAGTGATGGGACAGGGGGCGCGAAGACCCAGTACTTC
TRBJ1-5 . TRBV19 once CASSPDRTDQPQHF TGTGCCAGTAGTCCAGACAGGACGGATCAGCCCCAGCATTTT
TRBJ2-3 . TRBV7-9 . CASSPITDTQYF TGTGCCAGCAGCCCCATCACAGATACGCAGTATTTT
TRBJ2-2 TRBD2 TRBV7-2 . CASSLTSGWAGELFF TGTGCCAGCAGCCTAACTAGCGGATGGGCCGGGGAGCTGTTTTTT
TRBJ1-2 . TRBV5-1 . CASSSGGGFASNGYTF TGCGCCAGCAGCTCGGGGGGGGGATTCGCCTCGAATGGCTACACCTTC
TRBJ1-2 . TRBV5-1 few CASSLGAEGFSGYTF TGCGCCAGCAGCTTGGGAGCGGAGGGTTTCTCTGGCTACACCTTC
TRBJ1-1 TRBD1 TRBV5-1 . CASSLVRDRDTEAFF TGCGCCAGCAGCTTGGTCCGGGACAGGGACACTGAAGCTTTCTTT
TRBJ2-5 . TRBV7-9 . CASSLEGGQETQYF TGTGCCAGCAGCTTAGAGGGGGGGCAAGAGACCCAGTACTTC
TRBJ2-5 . TRBV19 . CASSIGDWKETQYF TGTGCCAGTAGTATAGGGGACTGGAAAGAGACCCAGTACTTC
TRBJ2-3 . TRBV15 . CATSGLIQDTQYF TGTGCCACCAGCGGGCTCATCCAAGATACGCAGTATTTT
TRBJ2-3 TRBD2 TRBV10-3 . CAISGFLSSGGADTQYF TGTGCCATCAGTGGTTTTTTAAGTAGCGGGGGGGCGGATACGCAGTATTTT
TRBJ2-1 . TRBV5-4 . CASSLEVQLGTEQFF TGTGCCAGCAGCTTGGAGGTCCAGCTAGGCACTGAGCAGTTCTTC
TRBJ1-2 . TRBV7-9 . CASSFEENGYTF TGTGCCAGCAGCTTCGAGGAGAATGGCTACACCTTC
TRBJ1-1 . TRBV12-5 . CASGKSTGNTEAFF TGTGCTAGTGGTAAATCGACAGGGAACACTGAAGCTTTCTTT
TRBJ2-7 . TRBV6-1 . CASGLRPEGHEQYF TGTGCCAGCGGGTTGAGACCGGAGGGACACGAGCAGTACTTC
TRBJ2-2 TRBD2 TRBV5-4 . CASSPSGLAGNTGELFF TGTGCCAGCAGCCCCTCCGGACTAGCGGGGAACACCGGGGAGCTGTTTTTT
TRBJ1-2 . TRBV5-6 . CASSLGPRVEGYTF TGTGCCAGCAGCTTGGGCCCGAGGGTGGAAGGCTACACCTTC
TRBJ2-1 . TRBV7-6 . CASSPKITVNNNEQFF TGTGCCAGCAGCCCTAAAATAACGGTAAATAATAATGAGCAGTTCTTC
TRBJ2-7 . TRBV7-8 . CASSAYPYEQYF TGTGCCAGCAGCGCGTACCCCTACGAGCAGTACTTC
TRBJ1-2 . TRBV5-1 . CATWAANYGYTF TGCGCCACCTGGGCCGCTAACTATGGCTACACCTTC
TRBJ1-5 . TRBV6-5 . CASSRTRASNQPQHF TGTGCCAGCAGTCGCACCAGGGCAAGCAATCAGCCCCAGCATTTT
TRBJ1-4 TRBD1 TRBV27 . CASSPLRGQGDPNEKLFF TGTGCCAGCAGCCCTCTGAGGGGACAGGGTGATCCGAATGAAAAACTGTTTTTT
TRBJ2-3 TRBD2 TRBV6-1 . CASSEAAGGTDTQYF TGTGCCAGCAGTGAAGCAGCGGGAGGCACAGATACGCAGTATTTT
TRBJ1-4 TRBD1 TRBV27 . CASRSRTGGEKLFF TGTGCCAGCAGAAGCCGGACAGGGGGGGAAAAACTGTTTTTT
TRBJ2-3 . TRBV29-1 . CSVDRDISTDTQYF TGCAGCGTGGACCGGGACATTAGCACAGATACGCAGTATTTT
TRBJ1-1 . TRBV9 . CASSVGPQTSAEAFF TGTGCCAGCAGCGTTGGGCCCCAAACGAGTGCTGAAGCTTTCTTT